These T cell receptor beta chains were read from a single sample in a study of blood T cell repertoires in COVID-19. The repertoire was sequenced with immunoSEQ multiplex PCR; TCRdb's copy has only in-frame clones and lacks some. Altogether about 190,000 clones are present, 88% being singletons, with the ten largest covering roughly 6%. Sequencing was carried out using peripheral blood. The source of these receptors is a middle-aged man with active or convalescent COVID-19. CDR3s include the opening cysteine and the closing phenylalanine or tryptophan. A D gene is named only where the DNA matches it firmly. Clone size is given for some rows only: seen once, a few or many times, or a class if the clone is expanded.

clone_size	v_call	cdr3_length	d_call	j_call	cdr3_nt	cdr3_aa
-	TRBV19	13	-	TRBJ1-1	TGTGCCAGTAGTAAACAGCTGAACACTGAAGCTTTCTTT	CASSKQLNTEAFF
-	TRBV30	12	-	TRBJ2-3	TGTGCCTGGAGTTCCCAGGGGGGTACGCAGTATTTT	CAWSSQGGTQYF
-	TRBV28	15	-	TRBJ1-1	TGTGCCAGCAGTTTACCGGGAAACATGAACACTGAAGCTTTCTTT	CASSLPGNMNTEAFF
-	TRBV5-1	14	-	TRBJ2-2	TGCGCCAGCAGCCCGGATGGGGGGACCGGGGAGCTGTTTTTT	CASSPDGGTGELFF
-	TRBV12-3/TRBV12-4	13	-	TRBJ2-3	TGTGCCAGCAGTTTGGCAGGCACAGATACGCAGTATTTT	CASSLAGTDTQYF
-	TRBV29-1	15	-	TRBJ1-5	TGCAGCGTTGAAGATCTAGTTTATAGCAATCAGCCCCAGCATTTT	CSVEDLVYSNQPQHF
-	TRBV6-6	14	-	TRBJ1-2	TGTGCCAGCAGACCCCAACAGCAGTACTATGGCTACACCTTC	CASRPQQQYYGYTF
-	TRBV7-9	13	-	TRBJ2-7	TGTGCCAGCAGCCTCGGTCCCATTATCGAGCAGTACTTC	CASSLGPIIEQYF
-	TRBV5-6	13	-	TRBJ1-1	TGTGCCAGCAGCTTGGACCTAAACACTGAAGCTTTCTTT	CASSLDLNTEAFF
-	TRBV7-9	14	-	TRBJ1-1	TGTGCCAGCAGCCCGGACACTCCTTACACTGAAGCTTTCTTT	CASSPDTPYTEAFF
-	TRBV4-2	17	TRBD1	TRBJ1-2	TGTGCCAGCAGCCAAGATCCAAGGACAGGGGGGGGCTATGGCTACACCTTC	CASSQDPRTGGGYGYTF
-	TRBV28	15	TRBD2	TRBJ2-7	TGTGCCAGCAGCACTAGCGGGAGGGTCTCCTACGAGCAGTACTTC	CASSTSGRVSYEQYF
-	TRBV28	15	TRBD2	TRBJ2-2	TGTGCCAGCAGTTCCCCGGGACTATTCTCCGGGGAGCTGTTTTTT	CASSSPGLFSGELFF
-	TRBV19	19	TRBD2	TRBJ2-3	TGTGCCAGTAGCAATCCTTACGCCGGGACTAGCGGTAGCACAGATACGCAGTATTTT	CASSNPYAGTSGSTDTQYF
-	TRBV19	13	-	TRBJ1-1	TGTGCCAGTAGTAGCAGGGGCAACACTGAAGCTTTCTTT	CASSSRGNTEAFF
-	TRBV14	15	-	TRBJ1-1	TGTGCCAGCAGCCAACTTCCCCTGGGCAAGACTGAAGCTTTCTTT	CASSQLPLGKTEAFF
few	TRBV6-1	18	-	TRBJ1-5	TGTGCCAGCAGTGATCTTTGGGTCAGAGGGGAGGGCAATCAGCCCCAGCATTTT	CASSDLWVRGEGNQPQHF
-	TRBV18	14	-	TRBJ1-2	TGTGCCAGCTCAAACGGTGGGGCAGAAGATAGCTACACCTTC	CASSNGGAEDSYTF
-	TRBV28	15	-	TRBJ1-3	TGTGCCAGCAGTTTATGGGGGCGCTCTGGAAACACCATATATTTT	CASSLWGRSGNTIYF
-	TRBV27	15	-	TRBJ2-7	TGTGCCAGCAGATCTCGTTGGAGGGGGCTATACGAGCAGTACTTC	CASRSRWRGLYEQYF
-	TRBV7-2	17	-	TRBJ1-6	TGTGCCAGCAGCTTGAGTATGGGGGCAGACTTTATTTCACCCCTCCACTTT	CASSLSMGADFISPLHF
-	TRBV18	14	-	TRBJ1-1	TGTGCCAGCTCACCCGGAATGGGCGGGGCTGAAGCTTTCTTT	CASSPGMGGAEAFF
-	TRBV6-5	15	TRBD2	TRBJ2-1	TGTGCCAGCAGTTACGATAGCGGGGCTTACAATGAGCAGTTCTTC	CASSYDSGAYNEQFF
once	TRBV2	18	-	TRBJ2-7	TGTGCCAGCAGTGAAGCAAGGACAGACGGCATCGGGTCCTACGAGCAGTACTTC	CASSEARTDGIGSYEQYF
-	TRBV20-1	12	-	TRBJ1-1	TGCAGTGCTAGTTTTAGGAACACTGAAGCTTTCTTT	CSASFRNTEAFF
-	TRBV28	15	-	TRBJ1-5	TGTGCCAGCAGTGCCCAGGCAGGGGGCAATCAGCCCCAGCATTTT	CASSAQAGGNQPQHF
-	TRBV6-5	13	TRBD1	TRBJ2-7	TGTGCCATCCGACAGGGGGCGACGTGGGAGCAGTACTTC	CAIRQGATWEQYF
-	TRBV19	16	TRBD1	TRBJ2-7	TGTGCCAGTAGTCCCAGGACAGGGGGCGGGACCTACGAGCAGTACTTC	CASSPRTGGGTYEQYF
-	TRBV5-4	14	TRBD1	TRBJ1-1	TGTGCCAGCAGCCTACAGACAGGGACCACTGAAGCTTTCTTT	CASSLQTGTTEAFF
-	TRBV5-4	15	-	TRBJ1-6	TGTGCCAGCAGCTTGGTACCTTTCGGTGATTCACCCCTCCACTTT	CASSLVPFGDSPLHF
-	TRBV7-7	13	-	TRBJ2-3	TGTGCTAGCAGCTTATCGGTGGCAGATACGCAGTATTTT	CASSLSVADTQYF
few	TRBV7-9	14	TRBD1	TRBJ1-2	TGTGCCAGCAGCCGCGGACAGGGGAGCTATGGCTACACCTTC	CASSRGQGSYGYTF
-	TRBV19	12	-	TRBJ1-2	TGTGCCAGTAGTATATACAGGGACGGCTACACCTTC	CASSIYRDGYTF
-	TRBV28	12	-	TRBJ1-1	TGTGCCAGCAGTTTAAGTCAGGGGAATGCTTTCTTT	CASSLSQGNAFF
-	TRBV9	14	-	TRBJ1-3	TGTGCCAGCAGCGTAGTGTCAGGGGCGAACACCATATATTTT	CASSVVSGANTIYF
-	TRBV1	14	-	TRBJ2-7	TGCACCAGCAGCCAAGACAGGGGGCAGTACGAGCAGTACTTC	CTSSQDRGQYEQYF
-	TRBV4-3	14	-	TRBJ1-2	TGCGCCAGCAGCCCCCAGGGGTTTAACTATGGCTACACCTTC	CASSPQGFNYGYTF
-	TRBV28	16	TRBD2	TRBJ2-7	TGTGCCAGCAGTTTAAACGGACTAGCGGGAGTGAGCGAGCAGTACTTC	CASSLNGLAGVSEQYF
-	TRBV5-8	18	-	TRBJ2-2	TGTGCCAGCAGCCTAGGCCTGCCGTGGGGGCCGGGGACCGGGGAGCTGTTTTTT	CASSLGLPWGPGTGELFF
-	TRBV6-1	14	-	TRBJ1-2	TGTGCCAGCAGTGAAGCGCCTTCCGGTGAAGGCTACACCTTC	CASSEAPSGEGYTF
-	TRBV3-1/TRBV3-2	13	-	TRBJ2-2	TGTGCCAGCAGCTTCACTTTGGTCGGGGAGCTGTTTTTT	CASSFTLVGELFF
-	TRBV29-1	12	-	TRBJ1-5	TGCAGCGTGACTTATAGCAATCAGCCCCAGCATTTT	CSVTYSNQPQHF
-	TRBV4-1	19	-	TRBJ2-2	TGCGCCAGCAGCCAAATACTAGTGGGGATTATAAAGAACACCGGGGAGCTGTTTTTT	CASSQILVGIIKNTGELFF
-	TRBV19	14	-	TRBJ1-1	TGTGCCAGTAGGCGGAGACAGGAGAACACTGAAGCTTTCTTT	CASRRRQENTEAFF
-	TRBV2	13	-	TRBJ1-2	TGTGCCAGCAGGGTGGGCACCAGTACGGGCTACACCTTC	CASRVGTSTGYTF
-	TRBV4-1	19	TRBD2	TRBJ2-3	TGCGCCAGCAGCCAGACCGGGGGGGCCGGAGTATCTAACACAGATACGCAGTATTTT	CASSQTGGAGVSNTDTQYF
few	TRBV25-1	15	-	TRBJ1-2	TGTGCCAGCAGTGCCCGGACGCCGGGAAACTATGGCTACACCTTC	CASSARTPGNYGYTF
-	TRBV5-6	14	-	TRBJ2-3	TGTGCCAGCAGCTTTGGAGGTTACACAGATACGCAGTATTTT	CASSFGGYTDTQYF
once	TRBV5-4	15	TRBD1	TRBJ2-7	TGTGCCAGCAGCCAGGGAGGACAGGGGGCTAAGGAGCAGTACTTC	CASSQGGQGAKEQYF
-	TRBV2	14	-	TRBJ2-7	TGTGCCAGCAGTGAACGGGGAACAGGAGGGGAGCAGTACTTC	CASSERGTGGEQYF
-	TRBV28	15	TRBD1	TRBJ1-4	TGTGCCAGCGGACTAACCGGGACAGGGAATGAAAAACTGTTTTTT	CASGLTGTGNEKLFF
-	TRBV7-3	17	TRBD2	TRBJ2-5	TGTGCCAGCAGCCCCGGGACTAGCGGGGGGAAACAAGAGACCCAGTACTTC	CASSPGTSGGKQETQYF